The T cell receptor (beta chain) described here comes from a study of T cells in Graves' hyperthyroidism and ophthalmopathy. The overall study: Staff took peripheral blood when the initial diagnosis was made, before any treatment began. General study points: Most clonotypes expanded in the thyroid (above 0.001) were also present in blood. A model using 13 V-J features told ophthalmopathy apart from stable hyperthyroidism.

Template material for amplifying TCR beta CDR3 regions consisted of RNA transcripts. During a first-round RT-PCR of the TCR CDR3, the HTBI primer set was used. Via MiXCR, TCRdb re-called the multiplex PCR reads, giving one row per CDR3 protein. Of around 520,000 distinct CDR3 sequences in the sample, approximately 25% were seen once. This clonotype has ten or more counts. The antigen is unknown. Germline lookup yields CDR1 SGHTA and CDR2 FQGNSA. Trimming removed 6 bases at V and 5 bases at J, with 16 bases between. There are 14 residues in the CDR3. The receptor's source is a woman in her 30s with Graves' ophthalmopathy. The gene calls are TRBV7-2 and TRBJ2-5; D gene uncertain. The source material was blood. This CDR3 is CASSLQAVPETQYF. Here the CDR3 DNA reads TGTGCCAGCAGTCTTCAGGCGGTACCGGAGACCCAGTACTTC.